The next 11 T cell receptor beta chains were all read from a single sample in a study of CD8+ T cells in alopecia areata. Treatment reported: oral pan-JAK inhibitor, 5-10 mg twice daily. Extraction and reverse transcription of RNA yielded cDNA as the sequencing template. Only in-frame clones appear in the TCRdb table, and some are missing; sequencing was by immunoSEQ multiplex PCR. There are about 140,000 clones in the sample; 82% occur only once, and around a quarter lies in the top ten. The sample was CD8+ T cells sorted from blood, taken at week 4, from a patient treated with tofacitinib. Receptor source: a human donor with alopecia areata.

This clone occurred once. V is TRBV6-5 and J is TRBJ2-7, with TRBD1 identical over 7 bases. V dropped 7 bases and J dropped 3; count of bases not matched to a gene: 12. The CDR3 is made up of 15 amino acids. Germline V gives CDR1 MNHEY, CDR2 SVGAGI. CDR3 sequence reads: CASTHNPDRVYEQYF. The CDR3, as DNA: TGTGCCAGCACCCACAACCCTGACAGGGTCTACGAGCAGTACTTC.

The count of this clone is one. This chain joins TRBV7-2 and TRBJ2-1; D is uncertain. In germline, CDR1 is SGHTA, CDR2 FQGNSA. V lost 4 bases to trimming and J lost 5 bases, with 21 bases between them. This CDR3 spans 17 amino acids. CDR3 nucleotide sequence: TGTGCCAGCAGCTCTCCACTCTCGCCCTTAGAGGACAATGAGCAGTTCTTC. The encoded protein is CASSSPLSPLEDNEQFF.

The chain recombines TRBV19 with TRBJ2-3, with 10 bases that match TRBD1. This CDR3 region has 15 residues. From germline, CDR1 is LNHDA and CDR2 SQIVND (reference sequence). V was pared by 6 bases and J by 1 base, with 4 bases of the junction left unmatched. In nucleotides, the CDR3 is TGTGCCAGTAGCGGGGGGACAGGGGGCACAGATACGCAGTATTTT. Translated, it gives CASSGGTGGTDTQYF.

V is TRBV4-3 and J is TRBJ1-2, with D tentatively TRBD1 (5 bases). The V end was cut by 2 bases, the J end by 4 bases, with 11 bases between. The CDR3 sequence is 14 residues long. From germline, CDR1 is LGHNA and CDR2 YSLEER. Here the CDR3 DNA reads TGCGCCAGCAGCCAAAGCCGGGGGGGCTATGGCTACACCTTC. This codes for CASSQSRGGYGYTF.

V is TRBV29-1 and J is TRBJ1-1; D is uncertain. The CDR3 totals 13 residues. V lost 4 bases and J 6 bases, leaving 15 bases between the germline ends. Germline V gives CDR1 SQVTM, CDR2 ANQGSEA. DNA for the CDR3: TGCAGCGTTGTGTTGCGACTCGAGCCTGAAGCTTTCTTT. Its protein is CSVVLRLEPEAFF.

This clone was found many times. The chain employs TRBV23-1 and TRBJ2-1; maybe TRBD2 (5 bases). TRBV23-1 is sorted into the ORF group, with uncertain function. V lost 6 bases, J lost 7 bases, and 22 bases lay in between. The CDR3 runs to 16 residues. The CDR3 region has the DNA TGCGCCAGCAGACCTCGTTGGGTGCTTTCGGGGAATGAGCAGTTCTTC. As protein: CASRPRWVLSGNEQFF.

The J gene is TRBJ2-5, the V gene TRBV7-9; 8 bases align to TRBD1. This CDR3 has 14 amino acids. Losses at the gene ends were 1 base for V and 3 bases for J; bases not matched to a gene: 1. Germline-derived CDR1 and CDR2 are SEHNR and FQNEAQ (reference sequence). CDR3 nucleotides: TGTGCCAGCAGCTTAGTGACAGGGGAAGAGACCCAGTACTTC. It codes for CASSLVTGEETQYF.

CDR3 sequence reads: CASSLSGPAEAFF. The CDR3 DNA reads as TGTGCCAGCAGCTTGTCGGGTCCGGCTGAAGCTTTCTTT. V and J are TRBV5-6 and TRBJ1-1; D is unresolved. This CDR3 has 13 residues. The germline V gene has CDR1 SGHDT and CDR2 YYEEEE. Trimming removed 1 base at V and 6 bases at J, with 10 bases between.

J is TRBJ2-1 and V is TRBV9, with TRBD2 as a possible D gene (7 bases). Trimming stripped 3 bases from V and 1 base from J, with 11 bases between. The length of the CDR3 is 15 residues. Per the germline V gene, CDR1 is SGDLS and CDR2 is YYNGEE. The CDR3 loop reads CASSAGGLSYNEQFF. The CDR3 nucleotides read TGTGCCAGCAGCGCGGGGGGCCTGTCCTACAATGAGCAGTTCTTC.

This chain uses TRBV6-6 with TRBJ1-1, with D possibly TRBD1 on 5 matching bases. The CDR3 spans 13 residues. Trimming removed 11 bases from V and 4 bases from J, with 17 bases in between. Germline V gene lookup returns CDR1 MNHNY and CDR2 SVGAGI (reference sequence). For the CDR3, the DNA is TGTGCCGGCTTCCCAAGGGGCGGCACTGAAGCTTTCTTT. This translates into CAGFPRGGTEAFF.

This clone came up once. The rearrangement links TRBV15 to TRBJ2-5; 14 positions match TRBD2. CDR1 is LNHNV, CDR2 YYDKDF, per germline (reference sequence). This CDR3 region has 16 residues. V dropped 5 bases and J dropped 4; count of bases not matched to a gene: 6. CDR3 bases: TGTGCCACCAGCGGCGGGACTAGCGGGGGTGTAGAGACCCAGTACTTC. The encoded protein is CATSGGTSGGVETQYF.